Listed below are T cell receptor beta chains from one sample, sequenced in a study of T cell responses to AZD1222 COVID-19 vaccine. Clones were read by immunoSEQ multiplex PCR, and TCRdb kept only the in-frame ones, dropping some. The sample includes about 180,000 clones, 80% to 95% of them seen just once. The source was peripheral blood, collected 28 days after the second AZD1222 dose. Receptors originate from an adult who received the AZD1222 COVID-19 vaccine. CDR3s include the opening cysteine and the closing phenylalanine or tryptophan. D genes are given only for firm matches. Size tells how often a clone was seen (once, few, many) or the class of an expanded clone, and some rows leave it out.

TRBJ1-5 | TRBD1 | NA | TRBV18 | TGTGCCAGCTCACCACTTAAACAGGGACAGAATCAGCCCCAGCATTTT | CASSPLKQGQNQPQHF
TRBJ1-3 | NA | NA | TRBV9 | TGTGCCAGCACCCCAGTCTCTGGAAACACCATATATTTT | CASTPVSGNTIYF
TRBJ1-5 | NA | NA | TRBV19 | TGTGCCAGTGCTGAAGGGGAGGATAGCAATCAGCCCCAGCATTTT | CASAEGEDSNQPQHF
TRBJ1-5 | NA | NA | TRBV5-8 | TGTGCCAGCAGCTGGGACGGCTATAGCAATCAGCCCCAGCATTTT | CASSWDGYSNQPQHF
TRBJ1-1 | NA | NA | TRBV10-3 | TGTGCCATCAGTGCTCCAGGTGCGGGCACTGAAGCTTTCTTT | CAISAPGAGTEAFF
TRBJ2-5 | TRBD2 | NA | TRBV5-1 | TGCGCCAGCACCCCGGCGGGGGGCCAAGAGACCCAGTACTTC | CASTPAGGQETQYF
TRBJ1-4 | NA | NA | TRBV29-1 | TGCAGCGTCCGGGGTAATGAAAAACTGTTTTTT | CSVRGNEKLFF
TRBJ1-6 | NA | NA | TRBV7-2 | TGTGCCAGCAGCCCGGACAGCTTTAATTCACCCCTCCACTTT | CASSPDSFNSPLHF
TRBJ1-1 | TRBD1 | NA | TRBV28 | TGTGCCAGCAGTGCGTTTCATCCCAGGGGGAAGAGGGGGAACACTGAAGCTTTCTTT | CASSAFHPRGKRGNTEAFF
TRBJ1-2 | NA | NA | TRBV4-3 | TGCGCCAGCAGCCTCTACAGGGAAGGTGACTATGGCTACACCTTC | CASSLYREGDYGYTF
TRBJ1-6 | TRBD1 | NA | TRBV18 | TGTGCCAGCTCATCGGGACAGGGGGATAATTCACCCCTCCACTTT | CASSSGQGDNSPLHF
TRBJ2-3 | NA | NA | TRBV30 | TGTGCCTGGAGTGTGGTAGGATTGGCAGATACGCAGTATTTT | CAWSVVGLADTQYF
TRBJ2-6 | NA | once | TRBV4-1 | TGCGCCAGCAGCCAAGTGACTCAGCGCTGGGGGCGAGGGGCCAACGTCCTGACTTTC | CASSQVTQRWGRGANVLTF
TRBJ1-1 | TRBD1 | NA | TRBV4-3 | TGCGCCAGCAGCCAAGGGACAGGGAGGACCACTGAAGCTTTCTTT | CASSQGTGRTTEAFF
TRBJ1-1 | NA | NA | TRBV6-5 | TGTGCCAGCAGTTACGGGGCGTTGGAGAACACTGAAGCTTTCTTT | CASSYGALENTEAFF
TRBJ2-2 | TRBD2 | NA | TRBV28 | TGTGCCAGCAGCACAGCGGGAGGGCCATCCGGGGAGCTGTTTTTT | CASSTAGGPSGELFF
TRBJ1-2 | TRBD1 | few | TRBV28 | TGTGCCAGCCTTGTCGGACAGGGGATTCATGGCTACACCTTC | CASLVGQGIHGYTF
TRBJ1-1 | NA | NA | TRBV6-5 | TGTGCCAGCACCGCCTCAGGGTCGAGGGACACTGAAGCTTTCTTT | CASTASGSRDTEAFF
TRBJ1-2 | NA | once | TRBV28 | TGTGCCAGCAGTTTCAGCCGGGTTGGCTACACCTTC | CASSFSRVGYTF
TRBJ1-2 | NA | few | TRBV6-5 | TGTGCCAGCAGTTTGAAGGGACCCCCTACCGGCGGCTACACCTTC | CASSLKGPPTGGYTF
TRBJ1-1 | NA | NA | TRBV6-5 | TGTGCCAGCAGTTACTCCAGGGGCACTGAAGCTTTCTTT | CASSYSRGTEAFF
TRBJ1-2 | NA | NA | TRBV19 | TGTGCCAGTAAGGAAAGAGATGGCTACACCTTC | CASKERDGYTF
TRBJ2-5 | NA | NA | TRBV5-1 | TGCGCCAGCAGCTTCGGGGTTACTGGAGAGACCCAGTACTTC | CASSFGVTGETQYF
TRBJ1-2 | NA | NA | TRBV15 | TGTGCCACCAGCAGATTCTCCGGGGCCTATGGCTACACCTTC | CATSRFSGAYGYTF
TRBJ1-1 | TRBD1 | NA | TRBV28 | TGTGCCAGCACCCCGGGGACAGGGATGAACACTGAAGCTTTCTTT | CASTPGTGMNTEAFF
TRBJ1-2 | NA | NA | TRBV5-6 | TGTGCCAGCAGCTTTCAGGGAGCATGGGGCTACACCTTC | CASSFQGAWGYTF
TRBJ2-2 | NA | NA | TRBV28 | TGTGCCAGCAGTTCCCCGGGGTACACCGGGGAGCTGTTTTTT | CASSSPGYTGELFF
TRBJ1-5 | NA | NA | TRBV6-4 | TGTGCCAGCAGAGGGGGGGGGAATCAGCCCCAGCATTTT | CASRGGGNQPQHF
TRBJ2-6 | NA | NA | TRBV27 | TGTGCCAGCAGTTCCCCCCACCGCTCTGGGGCCAACGTCCTGACTTTC | CASSSPHRSGANVLTF
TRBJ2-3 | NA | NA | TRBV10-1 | TGCGCCAGCAAAAATCAGGGGTGCCCAGATACGCAGTATTTT | CASKNQGCPDTQYF
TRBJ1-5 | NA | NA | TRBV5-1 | TGCGCCAGCAAGCTCCACCCAAATCAGCCCCAGCATTTT | CASKLHPNQPQHF
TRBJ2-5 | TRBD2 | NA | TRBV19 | TGTGCCAGTAGTATATCCCGACTAGCTCAAGAGACCCAGTACTTC | CASSISRLAQETQYF
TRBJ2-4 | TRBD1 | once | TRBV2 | TGTGCCAGTGGACAGGGAATAGCCAAAAACATTCAGTACTTC | CASGQGIAKNIQYF
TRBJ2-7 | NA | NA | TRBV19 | TGTGCCAGTAGTACAGGGCCGGGCAGCTCCTACGAGCAGTACTTC | CASSTGPGSSYEQYF